Below, one T cell receptor (beta chain) is given with its context. Antigen specificity is unknown. The CDR3 runs 14 residues. Molecular identifiers with 6-nucleotide sample barcodes were added during cDNA synthesis via template switching. With the 5' RACE reads reprocessed, TCRdb shows one record per CDR3 protein and no DNA. This sample's clone table lists over 150,000 distinct CDR3 sequences. The sample belongs to a study of monozygotic twins with inflammatory bowel disease. Study conclusions and caveats: Twins with IBD were found to have lower TCRbeta diversity (inverse Simpson) than healthy co-twins.

Whole blood without T cell sorting served as the source of isolated total RNA. The chain recombines TRBV12-3 or TRBV12-4 with TRBJ1-2; TCRdb lists TRBD1, though no DNA is available to test this call. Input material: blood. This receptor was obtained from a human donor with ulcerative colitis or Crohn's disease, or a healthy co-twin of an affected twin (not recorded which). CDR3: CASRLTGANYGYTF.